Each of the 17 T cell receptor beta chains below was sequenced from the same sample in a study of blood T cell repertoires in COVID-19. Using immunoSEQ multiplex PCR, the repertoire was profiled, and TCRdb retains in-frame clones only, with some absent. This repertoire shows around 130,000 clones, roughly 91% found once; its top ten account for roughly a sixth. The sequencing input was peripheral blood. These receptors were collected from a man aged 45-65 years with active or convalescent COVID-19.

V and J are TRBV7-9 and TRBJ2-1; TRBD2 agrees at 11 bases. The ends lost 5 bases at V and 9 bases at J; junction bases unmatched: 9. Per germline, CDR1 SEHNR and CDR2 FQNEAQ (reference sequence). The CDR3 runs to 15 residues. The CDR3 coding sequence is TGTGCCAGCAGCCCCAGGGGGGGACTAGCGGCTGAGCAGTTCTTC. Amino acids: CASSPRGGLAAEQFF.

The V and J genes are TRBV19 and TRBJ2-1, with 14 nucleotides matching TRBD2. The junction had 3 bases not matched to a gene; V was cut back by 6 bases and J by 8 bases. The CDR3 sequence is 14 residues long. CDR1 and CDR2 from the germline V gene are LNHDA and SQIVND (reference sequence). The DNA of the CDR3 is TGTGCCAGTAGCCAGACTAGCGGGGGGGATGAGCAGTTCTTC. Protein: CASSQTSGGDEQFF.

This chain links TRBV4-2 with TRBJ1-2; possibly TRBD1 for D (5 bases). Germline loops: CDR1 LGHNA, CDR2 YNFKEQ. The V end lost 0 bases, the J end lost 2 bases, and 10 bases lay between the germline ends. The CDR3 has 15 amino acids. The CDR3 coding sequence is TGTGCCAGCAGCCAAGATGACGGGGGAAACTATGGCTACACCTTC. It specifies CASSQDDGGNYGYTF.

This chain joins TRBV18 and TRBJ2-5; D not certain. Trimming removed 0 bases from V and 4 bases from J, with 12 bases in between. Germline loops: CDR1 KGHSH, CDR2 LQKENI. This CDR3 spans 15 amino acids. The CDR3 region is CASSPPSGRIETQYF. CDR3 DNA: TGTGCCAGCTCACCACCGTCGGGTAGGATAGAGACCCAGTACTTC.

The rearrangement joins TRBV3-1 (or the pseudogene TRBV3-2) to TRBJ1-1, with D tentatively TRBD1 (5 bases). The CDR3 is 15 residues long. The germline gives CDR1 LGHDT, CDR2 YNNKEL (reference sequence). Trimming took off 0 bases at V and 6 bases at J, with 14 bases between the two ends. The CDR3 DNA reads TGTGCCAGCAGCCAAGATAAGGGGCTCTCTTCTGAAGCTTTCTTT. Its protein is CASSQDKGLSSEAFF.

The chain has TRBV6-6 and TRBJ1-1; D not certain. Germline V lookup: CDR1 MNHNY, CDR2 SVGAGI (reference sequence). CDR3 length: 11 residues. Trimming removed 2 bases from V and 11 bases from J, with 9 bases in between. The CDR3 protein is CASSYGGRAFF. CDR3 bases: TGTGCCAGCAGTTACGGAGGGCGCGCTTTCTTT.

The V call is TRBV6-5, the J call TRBJ2-1, with 8 bases aligning to TRBD2. The CDR3 length is 16 residues. Germline V lookup: CDR1 MNHEY, CDR2 SVGAGI. V lost 4 bases and J lost 1; bases outside the gene matches: 6. CDR3 residues: CASSSLGRASYNEQFF. CDR3 bases: TGTGCCAGCAGTTCCCTCGGGAGGGCTTCCTACAATGAGCAGTTCTTC.

The chain uses TRBV5-1 and TRBJ2-7; TRBD1 agrees at 8 bases. V lost 7 bases to trimming and J lost 3 bases; unmatched junction nucleotides: 9. The CDR3 is made up of 14 amino acids. Germline values: CDR1 SGHRS, CDR2 YFSETQ. The CDR3 nucleotides are TGCGCCAGCGGGATACAGGGGGGAAACTACGAGCAGTACTTC. It specifies CASGIQGGNYEQYF.

This clone was observed a single time. V gene TRBV4-3 combines with J gene TRBJ2-1, with 7 bases lining up with TRBD1. CDR3 length equals 16 residues. The J segment lost 3 bases and the V segment lost 0 bases, leaving 5 bases of the junction unmatched. Germline loops: CDR1 LGHNA, CDR2 YSLEER. Here the CDR3 DNA reads TGCGCCAGCAGCCAAGACGACAGGGAGCTCTACAATGAGCAGTTCTTC. It yields the protein CASSQDDRELYNEQFF.

The V gene is TRBV3-1 (or the pseudogene TRBV3-2), the J gene TRBJ2-7, with no clear D. This CDR3 comprises 15 residues. Germline V CDR1 and CDR2: LGHDT, YNNKEL (reference sequence). The ends were cut back, 5 bases at V and 3 bases at J, with 17 bases in the middle. As DNA, the CDR3 is TGTGCCAGCAGCAACAATCTTCGGGTGGACTACGAGCAGTACTTC. Translated: CASSNNLRVDYEQYF.

V and J are TRBV19 and TRBJ2-7, with 7 bases aligning to TRBD1. J lost 1 base, V lost 5 bases, and 8 bases had no gene match. This CDR3 contains 15 residues. CDR1 and CDR2 from the germline V gene are LNHDA and SQIVND (reference sequence). The CDR3 loop reads CASSRQGQSSYEQYF. CDR3 nucleotides: TGTGCCAGTAGTCGACAGGGCCAAAGTTCCTACGAGCAGTACTTC.

In DNA form, the CDR3 reads TGCGCCAGCAGCTTGGTCCTTGGGGCTCAAGATACGCAGTATTTT. Protein product: CASSLVLGAQDTQYF. V usage is TRBV5-1 and J usage is TRBJ2-3, with D possibly matching TRBD1 (5 bases). The CDR3 is 15 residues long. The V gene lost 0 bases and the J gene lost 5 bases, with 13 bases spanning the gap. CDR1 and CDR2 from the germline V gene are SGHRS and YFSETQ.

CDR3: CASTGTGGPYGYTF. The DNA for the CDR3 is TGTGCCAGCACCGGGACAGGGGGCCCCTATGGCTACACCTTC. V is TRBV28 and J is TRBJ1-2; 12 bases are a match to TRBD1. Trimming removed 7 bases from V and 4 bases from J; junction bases left unmatched: 4. Germline V gene lookup returns CDR1 MDHEN and CDR2 SYDVKM. The CDR3 length is 14 residues.

V is TRBV19 and J is TRBJ2-1, with D tentatively TRBD1 (6 bases). CDR1 is LNHDA and CDR2 is SQIVND in the germline V gene (reference sequence). Trimming took off 3 bases at V and 0 bases at J, with 12 bases between the two ends. This CDR3 spans 16 amino acids. CDR3 sequence: CASSMLTGSSYNEQFF. The CDR3 DNA sequence: TGTGCCAGTAGTATGCTAACAGGGAGCTCCTACAATGAGCAGTTCTTC.

The chain recombines TRBV5-1 with TRBJ1-5, with 8 bases lining up with TRBD1. This CDR3 has 15 amino acids. CDR1 and CDR2 (germline): SGHRS, YFSETQ. V shed 0 bases, J shed 2 bases, and the junction held 1 base outside the gene matches. The CDR3 bases are TGCGCCAGCAGCTTGGAGACAGGGGGCAATCAGCCCCAGCATTTT. Translated, it gives CASSLETGGNQPQHF.

The V and J genes are TRBV4-3 and TRBJ2-7, with 9 bases fitting TRBD2. Germline V lookup: CDR1 LGHNA, CDR2 YSLEER. The CDR3 loop spans 16 amino acids. Germline trimming cut 0 bases from V and 1 base from J; bases unmatched to any gene: 4. The CDR3 is CASSQDRLAGSYEQYF. CDR3 in DNA: TGCGCCAGCAGCCAAGATCGGCTAGCGGGGTCCTACGAGCAGTACTTC.

This chain joins TRBV5-1 and TRBJ2-7, with 7 bases that match TRBD1. After removal of 3 bases from V and 1 base from J, the junction contained 4 bases not matched to a gene. The germline CDR1 and CDR2 sequences are SGHRS and YFSETQ. The CDR3 totals 14 residues. This chain's CDR3 is CASSSTGQSYEQYF. CDR3 nucleotide sequence: TGCGCCAGCAGCTCAACGGGACAGTCCTACGAGCAGTACTTC.